Presented here are 32 T cell receptor beta chains from one specimen sequenced in a study of shared clonotypes between healthy human individuals. Repertoires were generated with immunoSEQ multiplex PCR, while TCRdb's copy carries only in-frame clones and drops some. The data contain about 1.1 million clones, around three quarters of them seen just once; the ten biggest clones take up almost 0.9%. The sequencing input was memory CD4+ T cells from PBMCs. Subset denoted: CD45RA-negative fraction. Source of these receptors: a man aged 18 to 30 in good health. Some clones in this sample may be carry-over from other donors' samples.

CDR3 sequence: CASSLLGLGNQPQHF. The CDR3 bases are TGCGCCAGCAGCTTGTTAGGGCTTGGCAATCAGCCCCAGCATTTT. V is TRBV5-1 and J is TRBJ1-5; no firm D call. V was shortened by 1 base and J by 2 bases, with 10 bases between the two germline ends. This CDR3 comprises 15 residues. Germline assignment: CDR1 SGHRS and CDR2 YFSETQ. The entire variable domain, with the rest obtained from reference TRBV5-1 and TRBJ1-5, is as follows: KAGVTQTPRYLIKTRGQQVTLSCSPISGHRSVSWYQQTPGQGLQFLFEYFSETQRNKGNFPGRFSGRQFSNSRSEMNVSTLELGDSALYLCASSLLGLGNQPQHFGDGTRLSIL.

This clone showed up many times. Here the CDR3 reads CASSYVGWKETQYF. The CDR3, as DNA: TGTGCCAGTAGTTATGTAGGGTGGAAAGAGACCCAGTACTTC. V usage is TRBV19 and J usage is TRBJ2-5; D unclear. Germline V lookup: CDR1 LNHDA, CDR2 SQIVND (reference sequence). Trimming stripped 5 bases from V and 3 bases from J, with 13 bases between. The CDR3 totals 14 residues.

This sequence joins TRBV5-6 and TRBJ2-3; D uncertain. The CDR3 is made up of 16 amino acids. Trimming cost V 4 bases and J 2 bases, with 17 bases left between them. Germline V gene sequence: CDR1 SGHDT, CDR2 YYEEEE. The CDR3 DNA is TGTGCCAGCAGCCCGTCCTTGCGGACCTACACAGATACGCAGTATTTT. This translates into CASSPSLRTYTDTQYF.

The V call is TRBV5-4, the J call TRBJ2-1, with 7 bases matching TRBD2. Germline lookup yields CDR1 SGHNT and CDR2 YYREEE (reference sequence). Trimming at V came to 3 bases and at J to 9 bases, leaving 12 bases not matched to a gene. The CDR3 spans 15 residues. CDR3 residues: CASSSAGMGVGEQFF. In nucleotides, the CDR3 is TGTGCCAGCAGCTCAGCGGGAATGGGGGTTGGTGAGCAGTTCTTC. Full variable domain (missing parts from reference TRBV5-4 and TRBJ2-1): ETGVTQSPTHLIKTRGQQVTLRCSSQSGHNTVSWYQQALGQGPQFIFQYYREEENGRGNFPPRFSGLQFPNYSSELNVNALELDDSALYLCASSSAGMGVGEQFFGPGTRLTVL.

This chain joins TRBV4-1 and TRBJ2-3, with D perhaps matching TRBD1 (6 bases). V was pared by 0 bases and J by 5 bases, with 12 bases between. The CDR3 is made up of 15 amino acids. CDR1 is MGHRA and CDR2 is YSYEKL in the germline V gene. As DNA, the CDR3 is TGCGCCAGCAGCCAAGAGGGACACCCAGAAGATACGCAGTATTTT. Protein sequence: CASSQEGHPEDTQYF.

This rearrangement joins TRBV2 to TRBJ2-1, with TRBD2 identical over 10 bases. The CDR3 consists of 17 residues. V dropped 0 bases and J dropped 7; count of bases not matched to a gene: 9. The germline gives CDR1 SNHLY, CDR2 FYNNEI. As DNA, the CDR3 is TGTGCCAGCAGTGAAGCGCTTCTAGCGGGAGTAGATAATGAGCAGTTCTTC. This encodes CASSEALLAGVDNEQFF.

This sequence joins TRBV7-3 and TRBJ2-1, with TRBD1 matching over 7 bases. CDR3 length equals 13 residues. Germline V CDR1 and CDR2: SGHTA, FQGTGA. The V and J ends lost 5 bases and 8 bases, in that order; junction bases with no gene match: 6. The DNA for the CDR3 is TGTGCCAGCAGCAAAGGACAGGCGGATGAGCAGTTCTTC. Its protein is CASSKGQADEQFF.

The rearrangement links TRBV6-1 to TRBJ1-5; weak D call: TRBD1 (5 bases). CDR3 length: 14 residues. Per germline, CDR1 MNHNS and CDR2 SASEGT. V was pared by 0 bases and J by 5 bases, with 8 bases between. CDR3 bases: TGTGCCAGCAGTGAAGCCTTCAGGGATCAGCCCCAGCATTTT. This sequence encodes CASSEAFRDQPQHF.

Turning to this clone: Other DNA sequences from this sample encode an identical CDR3 as well. V is TRBV2 and J is TRBJ1-5; tentative D call: TRBD1 (5 bases). This CDR3 has 14 residues. Trimming pared 6 bases from V and 0 bases from J, leaving 9 bases between. Germline lookup yields CDR1 SNHLY and CDR2 FYNNEI. The DNA for the CDR3 is TGTGCCAGCAGCCTCGACAGTAGCAATCAGCCCCAGCATTTT. As protein: CASSLDSSNQPQHF.

V and J are TRBV19 and TRBJ2-3, with no clear D. The V gene's germline CDR1 is LNHDA and CDR2 SQIVND (reference sequence). The CDR3 loop spans 13 amino acids. The V end was cut by 3 bases, the J end by 6 bases, with 10 bases between. CDR3: CASSILGWDTQYF. In DNA form, the CDR3 reads TGTGCCAGTAGTATTCTAGGGTGGGATACGCAGTATTTT.

The chain combines TRBV27 with TRBJ1-5; D may be TRBD1 (5 bases). This CDR3 has 16 amino acids. Per the germline V gene, CDR1 is MNHEY and CDR2 is SMNVEV (reference sequence). The ends were cut back, 3 bases at V and 7 bases at J, with 19 bases in the middle. CDR3 region: CASSLGRGPGLQPQHF. The CDR3 nucleotides are TGTGCCAGCAGTTTGGGGCGAGGGCCGGGGTTGCAGCCCCAGCATTTT.

The V gene is TRBV5-8, the J gene TRBJ1-2; the D is unclear. The CDR3 extends over 13 amino acids. The V gene lost 4 bases and the J gene lost 1 base, with 8 bases spanning the gap. Germline CDR1 SGHTS, CDR2 YDEGEE. The chain's CDR3 is CASSPWSNYGYTF. In DNA, the CDR3 is TGTGCCAGCAGCCCCTGGAGTAACTATGGCTACACCTTC.

The chain carries TRBV5-4 and TRBJ2-7; D is perhaps TRBD1 (6 bases). The germline V gene has CDR1 SGHNT and CDR2 YYREEE (reference sequence). Trimming left V 0 bases short and J 4 bases short, with 14 bases between. CDR3 length: 15 amino acids. The DNA of the CDR3 is TGTGCCAGCAGCTTGGGACAGGCCCCAATATACGAGCAGTACTTC. It codes for CASSLGQAPIYEQYF.

This chain joins TRBV4-1 and TRBJ1-2, with 7 bases lining up with TRBD1. This CDR3 is 15 amino acids long. Germline assignment: CDR1 MGHRA and CDR2 YSYEKL. V lost 1 base and J lost 3; bases outside the gene matches: 5. The chain's CDR3 is CASSQGQGLDYGYTF. The CDR3 nucleotides read TGCGCCAGCAGCCAAGGACAGGGTTTGGACTATGGCTACACCTTC.

This clone came up a few times. This chain connects TRBV7-6 to TRBJ2-5; D may be TRBD1 or TRBD2 (6 bases each). The length of the CDR3 is 13 residues. CDR1 and CDR2 (germline): SGHVS, FNYEAQ. V shed 4 bases and J shed 11 bases, with 17 bases lying between them. This chain's CDR3 is CASSSNRDLEQYF. CDR3 nucleotides: TGTGCCAGCAGCTCCAACAGGGACTTGGAGCAGTACTTC.

The CDR3 reads CASSVSGTGAYNEQFF. The CDR3 DNA sequence: TGTGCCAGCAGCGTCTCAGGGACAGGGGCTTACAATGAGCAGTTCTTC. V is TRBV7-2 and J is TRBJ2-1, with TRBD1 matching 10 bases. The V segment lost 5 bases and the J segment 4 bases; nucleotides outside the gene matches: 8. In germline, CDR1 is SGHTA, CDR2 FQGNSA. This CDR3 is 16 amino acids long.

J is TRBJ2-5 and V is TRBV2; unclear D gene. V lost 2 bases, J lost 1 base, and 8 bases lay in between. The V gene's germline CDR1 is SNHLY and CDR2 FYNNEI. The CDR3 covers 14 residues. The CDR3 sequence is CASSERTLQETQYF. CDR3 nucleotide sequence: TGTGCCAGCAGTGAAAGGACCCTCCAAGAGACCCAGTACTTC.

The chain uses TRBV7-3 and TRBJ2-1; TRBD2 aligns across 11 bases. The V segment lost 5 bases and the J segment 4 bases; nucleotides outside the gene matches: 4. Germline-derived CDR1 and CDR2 are SGHTA and FQGTGA. The CDR3 contains 15 residues. CDR3 residues: CASSERLAGYNEQFF. For the CDR3, the DNA is TGTGCCAGCAGCGAGCGACTAGCGGGGTACAATGAGCAGTTCTTC.

This chain uses TRBV28 with TRBJ1-2; 7 bases are a match to TRBD1. CDR3 length: 13 amino acids. Germline assignment: CDR1 MDHEN and CDR2 SYDVKM. V gave up 8 bases and J gave up 1 base; unmatched junction bases: 4. The CDR3 DNA reads as TGTGCCAGCCTAAGACAGGGTAACTATGGCTACACCTTC. This sequence encodes CASLRQGNYGYTF.

This clone was picked up one time. The chain has TRBV11-2 and TRBJ2-7, with a tentative D call TRBD2 (5 bases). This CDR3 has 13 amino acids. V shed 6 bases and J shed 6 bases, with 15 bases lying between them. The germline CDR1 and CDR2 sequences are SGHAT and FQNNGV. The CDR3 reads CASRSLEVGEQYF. Here the CDR3 DNA reads TGTGCCAGCAGATCCTTGGAGGTTGGCGAGCAGTACTTC.

The rearrangement links TRBV29-1 to TRBJ2-5; D remains unclear. Trimming shortened V by 4 bases and J by 3 bases, and 9 bases separated the two germline ends. Germline V lookup: CDR1 SQVTM, CDR2 ANQGSEA. The CDR3 covers 12 residues. The CDR3 spells CSVVGIEETQYF. In DNA form, the CDR3 reads TGCAGCGTTGTAGGTATCGAAGAGACCCAGTACTTC.

The chain links TRBV6-5 to TRBJ2-1; possible D gene TRBD1, 6 bases. Germline V lookup: CDR1 MNHEY, CDR2 SVGAGI. The CDR3 runs 15 residues. V lost 4 bases to trimming and J lost 6 bases, with 16 bases between them. CDR3 coding DNA: TGTGCCAGCAGTTGGTTGGGGGCGTCACGCAATGAGCAGTTCTTC. It translates to CASSWLGASRNEQFF.

V is TRBV5-1 and J is TRBJ1-1, with 9 nucleotides matching TRBD1. Germline lookup yields CDR1 SGHRS and CDR2 YFSETQ. Germline trimming cut 4 bases from V and 1 base from J; bases unmatched to any gene: 2. The CDR3 runs to 14 residues. CDR3 in DNA: TGCGCCAGCAGCGGGACAGGGCGGAACACTGAAGCTTTCTTT. This codes for CASSGTGRNTEAFF.

The V gene is TRBV5-3, the J gene TRBJ2-7; 7 nucleotides match TRBD1. TRBV5-3 is designated an ORF whose function remains uncertain. The length of the CDR3 is 15 residues. V dropped 4 bases and J dropped 6; count of bases not matched to a gene: 13. CDR3 in amino acids: CARSHSTGMGPEQYF. The CDR3 DNA follows: TGTGCCAGAAGCCACTCGACAGGGATGGGGCCCGAGCAGTACTTC.

This chain connects TRBV10-3 to TRBJ1-5, with 9 bases fitting TRBD1. The trim removed 7 bases at V and 1 base at J, leaving 11 bases unmatched. The CDR3 runs to 17 residues. The V gene's germline CDR1 is ENHRY and CDR2 SYGVKD. CDR3 amino acids: CAINRDREVGSNQPQHF. CDR3 nucleotide sequence: TGTGCCATCAACCGGGACAGGGAGGTTGGAAGCAATCAGCCCCAGCATTTT.

This clone was counted between two and nine times. This sample also contains other DNA sequences that code for the same CDR3. This sequence joins TRBV28 and TRBJ2-3, with unresolved D. The CDR3 has 14 residues. V was clipped by 1 base and J by 0 bases, with 5 bases between them. Germline CDR1 reads MDHEN; CDR2 reads SYDVKM. The CDR3 region is CASSLSGSTDTQYF. CDR3 DNA: TGTGCCAGCAGTTTATCTGGGAGCACAGATACGCAGTATTTT.

Comments on this clone: Being one base from a much bigger clone, this may be a read error. This chain connects TRBV28 to TRBJ2-2, with 7 positions matching TRBD1. Germline CDR1 MDHEN, CDR2 SYDVKM. The length of the CDR3 is 17 residues. The CDR3 DNA follows: TGTGCCGGCAGCCCACTATTGGGACAGTCGAACACCGGGGAGCTGTTTTTT. Translation gives CAGSPLLGQSNTGELFF.

This clone was seen more than once but under ten times. The genes are TRBV18 and TRBJ1-4; a weak D match, TRBD1 (6 bases). V was cut by 2 bases and J by 8 bases, with 9 bases left in between. The CDR3 totals 13 residues. In germline, CDR1 is KGHSH, CDR2 LQKENI. CDR3 nucleotides: TGTGCCAGCTCACCAGGGGGCAGCGAAAAACTGTTTTTT. Protein sequence: CASSPGGSEKLFF. The variable domain in full, with the rest retrieved from reference TRBV18 and TRBJ1-4, is NAGVMQNPRHLVRRRGQEARLRCSPMKGHSHVYWYRQLPEEGLKFMVYLQKENIIDESGMPKERFSAEFPKEGPSILRIQQVVRGDSAAYFCASSPGGSEKLFFGSGTQLSVL.

This clone appeared many times. Additional DNA sequences in this sample encode the identical CDR3. This chain links TRBV7-9 with TRBJ1-5, with D maybe TRBD1 (6 bases). This CDR3 is built from 14 residues. The germline V and J ends were trimmed by 2 bases and 1 base, with 6 bases remaining between them. The germline V gene has CDR1 SEHNR and CDR2 FQNEAQ (reference sequence). CDR3 sequence reads: CASSLQGSNQPQHF. CDR3 nucleotides: TGTGCCAGCAGCTTACAGGGGAGCAATCAGCCCCAGCATTTT. The full variable domain, rest sourced from reference TRBV7-9 and TRBJ1-5, is DTGVSQNPRHKITKRGQNVTFRCDPISEHNRLYWYRQTLGQGPEFLTYFQNEAQLEKSRLLSDRFSAERPKGSFSTLEIQRTEQGDSAMYLCASSLQGSNQPQHFGDGTRLSIL.

The sample holds many counts of this clone. The V and J genes are TRBV30 and TRBJ1-1; 9 nucleotides line up with TRBD1. V shed 6 bases, J shed 1 base, and the junction held 3 bases outside the gene matches. CDR1 is GTSNPN, CDR2 SVGIG, per germline (reference sequence). This CDR3 contains 13 residues. CDR3 sequence reads: CACYRGQNTEAFF. CDR3 bases: TGTGCCTGCTACAGGGGGCAGAACACTGAAGCTTTCTTT.

The chain joins TRBV28 to TRBJ2-7, with 8 bases matching TRBD2. The CDR3 contains 15 residues. The germline CDR1 and CDR2 sequences are MDHEN and SYDVKM. The junction had 8 bases not matched to a gene; V was cut back by 5 bases and J by 2 bases. The CDR3 here is CASSPGGGRTYEQYF. The DNA of the CDR3 is TGTGCCAGCAGTCCCGGGGGGGGCCGGACCTACGAGCAGTACTTC.

This chain connects TRBV2 to TRBJ2-3, with TRBD1 matching 9 bases. CDR3 length equals 16 residues. Germline values: CDR1 SNHLY, CDR2 FYNNEI. Trimming cost V 5 bases and J 4 bases; bases outside gene matches: 10. CDR3 amino acids: CASSTYRGRGADTQYF. In nucleotides, the CDR3 is TGTGCCAGCAGTACATACAGGGGGCGGGGCGCAGATACGCAGTATTTT.